These 7 T cell receptor beta chains originate from one sample sequenced in a study of shared clonotypes between healthy human individuals (TCRdb year 2020). CD8 naive samples were obtained by positive selection for CCR7 among CD45RO-negative cells, yielding a CD45RA+CCR7+ population from which TemRA cells were excluded. Receptors were amplified or captured by the immunoSEQ multiplex PCR assay. The table was pulled from immuneACCESS by TCRdb, which kept in-frame rearrangements only. Such tables lose some clones; where checked, under half of the loss comes from unresolved V genes, and the rest has no known cause. The sample yields about 2.2 million clones; about 93% were counted once. The ten largest clones take up approximately 1.6% of the sample. The sample taken for sequencing was naive CD8+ T cells from PBMCs. The cell subset or site label, as the study defines it: CD45RA+CCR7+. These receptors all stem from a man aged 18 to 29 in good health. Some clones in this sample may be carry-over from other donors' samples.

The chain recombines TRBV29-1 with TRBJ2-7; no definite D call. Trimming removed 6 bases at V and 3 bases at J, with 12 bases between. The CDR3 extends over 12 amino acids. CDR1 and CDR2 from the germline V gene are SQVTM and ANQGSEA. DNA for the CDR3: TGCAGCGTGGTGGCCCCGGTCTACGAGCAGTACTTC. Its translation is CSVVAPVYEQYF.

The chain joins TRBV7-9 to TRBJ2-6; 9 nucleotides line up with TRBD1. V shed 5 bases and J 4 bases; nucleotides not matched to a gene: 12. Germline CDR1 reads SEHNR; CDR2 reads FQNEAQ (reference sequence). The CDR3 extends over 18 amino acids. CDR3 protein: CASSTPTGGSEGANVLTF. CDR3 in DNA: TGTGCCAGCAGCACCCCGACAGGGGGGTCGGAAGGGGCCAACGTCCTGACTTTC.

The CDR3: CAWRAQGDYGYTF. CDR3 DNA: TGTGCCTGGAGGGCACAGGGGGACTATGGCTACACCTTC. The chain uses TRBV30 and TRBJ1-2; 8 nucleotides line up with TRBD1. The ends lost 3 bases at V and 3 bases at J; junction bases unmatched: 3. Germline values: CDR1 GTSNPN, CDR2 SVGIG (reference sequence). The CDR3 runs 13 residues.

The rearrangement links TRBV27 to TRBJ2-5; D ambiguous. Germline CDR1 and CDR2: MNHEY and SMNVEV (reference sequence). The CDR3 totals 13 residues. V lost 6 bases and J lost 1, with 9 bases in between. Here the CDR3 reads CASRAVIQETQYF. The CDR3 DNA reads TGTGCCAGCAGGGCGGTAATCCAAGAGACCCAGTACTTC.

The chain is built from TRBV2 and TRBJ2-3; no firm D call. The germline V gene encodes CDR1 SNHLY and CDR2 FYNNEI. This CDR3 comprises 14 residues. V was trimmed by 3 bases and J by 2 bases, leaving 9 bases between them. This CDR3 is CASSDDSNTDTQYF. Here the CDR3 DNA reads TGTGCCAGCAGTGATGACTCGAACACAGATACGCAGTATTTT.

V gene TRBV7-8 combines with J gene TRBJ1-2; TRBD1 is a possible D gene (5 bases). CDR1 SGHVS and CDR2 FQNEAQ come from the germline V gene. V lost 1 base, J lost 6 bases, and 15 bases lay in between. The CDR3 has 15 amino acids. CDR3 sequence (DNA): TGTGCCAGCAGCTTAGAGATTTCCAGGGTACATGGCTACACCTTC. It codes for CASSLEISRVHGYTF.

In its sample, this clone was seen a few times. The chain uses TRBV12-5 and TRBJ2-4; D unresolved. Deletions cut 6 bases from V and 6 bases from J, with 9 bases between. Germline CDR1 is LGHNT and CDR2 is FRNRAP. The CDR3 totals 12 residues. This CDR3 is CASGPPSNIQYF. DNA for the CDR3: TGTGCTAGTGGACCTCCCTCAAACATTCAGTACTTC.